The 29 T cell receptor beta chains listed next were all sequenced from one sample in a study of cytomegalovirus exposure and HLA in healthy donors. This PCR relied on a set of 60 Vbeta primers and 13 Jbeta primers. TCRdb's copy holds only in-frame clones and misses some; the assay was immunoSEQ multiplex PCR. In the table there are some 150,000 clones, approximately 80% of which are singletons. The specimen sequenced was PBMCs. The receptors originated from a male donor in good health and CMV-seronegative.

This clone appeared a few times. The chain uses TRBV4-2 and TRBJ2-2; TRBD1 matches at 8 bases. Trimming at V came to 1 base and at J to 3 bases, leaving 1 base not matched to a gene. Germline CDR1 LGHNA, CDR2 YNFKEQ. The length of the CDR3 is 15 residues. In DNA, the CDR3 is TGTGCCAGCAGCCAAGCGGACAGGGACACCGGGGAGCTGTTTTTT. This sequence encodes CASSQADRDTGELFF.

The chain recombines TRBV10-3 with TRBJ1-5; TRBD1 is a possible D gene (6 bases). The length of the CDR3 is 13 residues. V was pared by 6 bases and J by 7 bases, with 13 bases between. CDR1 is ENHRY and CDR2 is SYGVKD in the germline V gene. The CDR3 protein is CAIRQGREQPQHF. CDR3 nucleotide sequence: TGTGCCATCAGACAGGGTAGGGAACAGCCCCAGCATTTT.

The chain is built from TRBV4-1 and TRBJ1-2; TRBD1 agrees at 11 bases. The germline V gene encodes CDR1 MGHRA and CDR2 YSYEKL. CDR3 length equals 15 residues. V lost 4 bases to trimming and J lost 2 bases; unmatched junction nucleotides: 3. The CDR3 loop reads CASSPGTGGNYGYTF. CDR3 sequence (DNA): TGCGCCAGCAGCCCAGGGACAGGGGGGAACTATGGCTACACCTTC.

This clone was seen only a few times. The V call is TRBV4-2, the J call TRBJ2-7, with TRBD2 matching 7 bases. V lost 1 base to trimming and J lost 4 bases; unmatched junction nucleotides: 10. The V gene's germline CDR1 is LGHNA and CDR2 YNFKEQ. This CDR3 has 16 amino acids. CDR3 nucleotide sequence: TGTGCCAGCAGCCAAGTTTGGAGGGAGGGCCCTTACGAGCAGTACTTC. Amino acid sequence: CASSQVWREGPYEQYF.

The chain has TRBV6-5 and TRBJ1-2; the D is unclear. V was clipped by 1 base and J by 2 bases, with 11 bases between them. The length of the CDR3 is 15 residues. Germline-derived CDR1 and CDR2 are MNHEY and SVGAGI. The CDR3 nucleotides read TGTGCCAGCAGTTACTGGGCAGATCAAAACTATGGCTACACCTTC. This gives the protein CASSYWADQNYGYTF.

This clone turned up a few times. The genes are TRBV6-5 and TRBJ1-1; maybe TRBD1 (6 bases). The V and J ends lost 6 bases and 2 bases respectively, with 10 bases between them. The CDR3 is made up of 13 amino acids. The germline V gene has CDR1 MNHEY and CDR2 SVGAGI. CDR3 amino acids: CASRQGFNTEAFF. The DNA of the CDR3 is TGTGCCAGCAGGCAGGGGTTCAACACTGAAGCTTTCTTT.

The chain uses TRBV6-5 and TRBJ1-2, with TRBD1 identical over 7 bases. V gave up 0 bases and J gave up 8 bases; unmatched junction bases: 12. The CDR3 spans 16 residues. Germline assignment: CDR1 MNHEY and CDR2 SVGAGI. The CDR3 loop is CASSYSKATGAGGYTF. CDR3 in DNA: TGTGCCAGCAGTTACTCAAAAGCTACAGGGGCCGGGGGCTACACCTTC.

The chain employs TRBV7-2 and TRBJ2-5, with 12 bases aligning to TRBD2. This CDR3 contains 16 residues. V dropped 5 bases and J dropped 4; count of bases not matched to a gene: 8. The germline gives CDR1 SGHTA, CDR2 FQGNSA. CDR3 in DNA: TGTGCCAGCAGCCTCGGACTAGCGGGATTAGGAGAGACCCAGTACTTC. It encodes CASSLGLAGLGETQYF.

The chain couples TRBV4-1 to TRBJ2-5; 10 bases fit TRBD2. Trimming cost V 4 bases and J 3 bases; bases outside gene matches: 5. The CDR3 consists of 15 residues. Germline CDR1 MGHRA, CDR2 YSYEKL. The CDR3 sequence is CASSRLSGREETQYF. CDR3 coding DNA: TGCGCCAGCAGCCGTCTGAGCGGGAGGGAAGAGACCCAGTACTTC.

The chain carries TRBV7-3 and TRBJ2-5; 8 bases line up with TRBD1. Trimming took 5 bases from V and 5 from J; bases not matched to a gene: 10. Per the germline V gene, CDR1 is SGHTA and CDR2 is FQGTGA. The CDR3 is 15 residues long. The CDR3 protein is CASSKSDRDWETQYF. The CDR3 coding sequence is TGTGCCAGCAGCAAGTCGGACAGGGATTGGGAGACCCAGTACTTC. Full variable domain (rest looked up from reference TRBV7-3 and TRBJ2-5): GAGVSQTPSNKVTEKGKYVELRCDPISGHTALYWYRQSLGQGPEFLIYFQGTGAADDSGLPNDRFFAVRPEGSVSTLKIQRTERGDSAVYLCASSKSDRDWETQYFGPGTRLLVL.

The rearrangement links TRBV30 to TRBJ1-1; D not certain. V was shortened by 2 bases and J by 3 bases, with 13 bases between the two germline ends. Germline values: CDR1 GTSNPN, CDR2 SVGIG (reference sequence). This CDR3 comprises 14 residues. The CDR3 here is CAWSLWPLDTEAFF. The CDR3 DNA follows: TGTGCCTGGAGTCTTTGGCCGCTGGACACTGAAGCTTTCTTT.

V is TRBV4-2 and J is TRBJ2-3; the match to TRBD2 covers 14 bases. The germline V gene has CDR1 LGHNA and CDR2 YNFKEQ. V lost 1 base, J lost 6 bases, and 3 bases stayed unmatched. The CDR3 is 16 residues long. The CDR3 region has the DNA TGTGCCAGCAGCCAAGGGACTAGCGGGAGGAAGGATACGCAGTATTTT. It specifies CASSQGTSGRKDTQYF.

The chain joins TRBV6-1 to TRBJ2-7; 8 bases are shared with TRBD1. The V and J ends lost 9 bases and 5 bases, in that order; junction bases with no gene match: 12. The CDR3 totals 14 residues. CDR1 is MNHNS, CDR2 SASEGT, per germline. CDR3 sequence reads: CARTEGRGRHEQYF. As DNA, the CDR3 is TGTGCCAGAACAGAGGGCAGGGGGCGTCACGAGCAGTACTTC.

CDR3 DNA sequence: TGTGCCAGCAGCTTAGGAGGGTATGGCTACACCTTC. It translates to CASSLGGYGYTF. J is TRBJ1-2 and V is TRBV7-6; D gene uncertain. Trimming took off 1 base at V and 5 bases at J, with 5 bases between the two ends. The V gene's germline CDR1 is SGHVS and CDR2 FNYEAQ. The CDR3 covers 12 residues.

V is TRBV6-1 and J is TRBJ2-2, with D uncertain. Germline CDR1 reads MNHNS; CDR2 reads SASEGT. V lost 7 bases to trimming and J lost 4 bases, with 10 bases between them. The CDR3 is 13 amino acids. CDR3 sequence reads: CASNVGFTGELFF. Written as DNA, the CDR3 is TGTGCCAGCAACGTCGGTTTCACCGGGGAGCTGTTTTTT.

This clone was seen a handful of times. This sequence joins TRBV4-3 and TRBJ2-7; no clear D gene. The CDR3 sequence is 14 residues long. Germline V CDR1 and CDR2: LGHNA, YSLEER. V gave up 1 base and J gave up 3 bases, with 10 bases separating them. CDR3 region: CASSQGYRSYEQYF. CDR3 nucleotide sequence: TGCGCCAGCAGCCAAGGTTATCGTAGCTACGAGCAGTACTTC.

This chain links TRBV10-3 with TRBJ2-7, with TRBD1 identical over 10 bases. V shed 7 bases, J shed 5 bases, and the junction held 8 bases outside the gene matches. Germline V gene sequence: CDR1 ENHRY, CDR2 SYGVKD. The CDR3 runs 14 residues. CDR3 sequence: CAITPGQGIHEQYF. The CDR3 nucleotides read TGTGCCATCACCCCGGGACAGGGGATACACGAGCAGTACTTC.

In its sample, this clone was seen a few times. This rearrangement joins TRBV5-1 to TRBJ1-2; 8 nucleotides agree with TRBD1. The CDR3 has 16 amino acids. V lost 5 bases and J lost 6; bases outside the gene matches: 15. The germline V gene has CDR1 SGHRS and CDR2 YFSETQ. CDR3 DNA sequence: TGCGCCAGCAGACTTGGACAGGGTATCCAGGGAGATGGCTACACCTTC. This translates into CASRLGQGIQGDGYTF.

The chain joins TRBV18 to TRBJ2-1; D is possibly TRBD1 (5 bases). This CDR3 contains 15 residues. CDR1 KGHSH and CDR2 LQKENI come from the germline V gene. V lost 0 bases, J lost 4 bases, and 10 bases lay in between. The chain's CDR3 is CASSPPSTVYNEQFF. The CDR3, as DNA: TGTGCCAGCTCACCACCTTCGACAGTTTACAATGAGCAGTTCTTC. Full variable domain (outside the CDR3, taken from reference TRBV18 and TRBJ2-1): NAGVMQNPRHLVRRRGQEARLRCSPMKGHSHVYWYRQLPEEGLKFMVYLQKENIIDESGMPKERFSAEFPKEGPSILRIQQVVRGDSAAYFCASSPPSTVYNEQFFGPGTRLTVL.

J is TRBJ2-1 and V is TRBV11-3; 9 bases match TRBD2. There are 16 residues in the CDR3. V gave up 5 bases and J gave up 9 bases; unmatched junction bases: 14. The germline V gene encodes CDR1 SGHNT and CDR2 YENEEA. Here the CDR3 DNA reads TGTGCCAGCAGCCCCCGCGGGGCGGGGGGGCACACTGAGCAGTTCTTC. Translation: CASSPRGAGGHTEQFF.

This sequence joins TRBV27 and TRBJ1-3; TRBD1 might be the D (5 bases). The germline V gene has CDR1 MNHEY and CDR2 SMNVEV (reference sequence). V lost 6 bases to trimming and J lost 0 bases, with 15 bases between them. CDR3 length: 16 amino acids. CDR3 in amino acids: CASSRPPDSSGNTIYF. The CDR3, as DNA: TGTGCCAGCAGCCGCCCGCCCGACAGCTCTGGAAACACCATATATTTT.

The V and J genes are TRBV2 and TRBJ2-5; possibly TRBD1 for D (6 bases). V was trimmed by 3 bases and J by 2 bases, leaving 13 bases between them. The CDR3 totals 15 residues. In germline, CDR1 is SNHLY, CDR2 FYNNEI. The CDR3 region is CASSERQGLQETQYF. The DNA of the CDR3 is TGTGCCAGCAGTGAGAGGCAGGGGCTTCAAGAGACCCAGTACTTC.

This clone was counted between two and nine times. The CDR3 region is CASSFLSENEQFF. CDR3 nucleotides: TGTGCCAGCAGCTTTTTGAGTGAGAATGAGCAGTTCTTC. The V call is TRBV7-9, the J call TRBJ2-1; D not certain. The CDR3 runs 13 residues. The V gene's germline CDR1 is SEHNR and CDR2 FQNEAQ (reference sequence). With 3 bases removed from V and 7 bases from J, the gap between germline ends came to 10 bases.

This clone has only one observation. This chain uses TRBV2 with TRBJ1-5; D unresolved. The CDR3 consists of 15 residues. Trimming left V 4 bases short and J 7 bases short, with 17 bases between. Germline values: CDR1 SNHLY, CDR2 FYNNEI. In DNA, the CDR3 is TGTGCCAGCAGTGCACGGTTCGGAGGCCCCCAGCCCCAGCATTTT. It specifies CASSARFGGPQPQHF.

The J gene is TRBJ2-3, the V gene TRBV15; a weak D match, TRBD2 (7 bases). V dropped 1 base and J dropped 6 bases, with 17 bases sitting between them. The germline gives CDR1 LNHNV, CDR2 YYDKDF (reference sequence). The CDR3 sequence is 16 residues long. The CDR3 region has the DNA TGTGCCACCAGCAGAGGGGAGGGGGGGGGCCGGGATACGCAGTATTTT. The encoded protein is CATSRGEGGGRDTQYF.

The V gene is TRBV25-1, the J gene TRBJ1-1; D ambiguous. The V gene's germline CDR1 is MGHDK and CDR2 SYGVNS. Trimming removed 6 bases from V and 3 bases from J, with 5 bases in between. This CDR3 region has 11 residues. CDR3 region: CASRSHTEAFF. The CDR3 DNA sequence: TGTGCCAGCAGGAGTCACACTGAAGCTTTCTTT.

This chain connects TRBV9 to TRBJ2-1, with 7 bases aligning to TRBD2. Germline values: CDR1 SGDLS, CDR2 YYNGEE. V lost 3 bases, J lost 6 bases, and 3 bases stayed unmatched. This CDR3 spans 13 amino acids. This chain's CDR3 is CASSGSSGNEQFF. CDR3 sequence (DNA): TGTGCCAGCAGCGGCTCTAGCGGCAATGAGCAGTTCTTC. Filled out from reference TRBV9 and TRBJ2-1, the complete variable domain reads DSGVTQTPKHLITATGQRVTLRCSPRSGDLSVYWYQQSLDQGLQFLIQYYNGEERAKGNILERFSAQQFPDLHSELNLSSLELGDSALYFCASSGSSGNEQFFGPGTRLTVL.

This chain uses TRBV19 with TRBJ2-5, with D hard to call. V was clipped by 5 bases and J by 4 bases, with 17 bases between them. Germline V gives CDR1 LNHDA, CDR2 SQIVND (reference sequence). The CDR3 extends over 15 amino acids. The CDR3 spells CASSPLTASGETQYF. In DNA form, the CDR3 reads TGTGCCAGTAGTCCCCTGACCGCCTCAGGAGAGACCCAGTACTTC.

The CDR3 DNA reads as TGTGCCAGCAGCCTAACCCCCGGGACTCTCTCCTACGAGCAGTACTTC. Translated, it gives CASSLTPGTLSYEQYF. The rearrangement joins TRBV7-9 to TRBJ2-7, with D tentatively TRBD2 (6 bases). The V gene's germline CDR1 is SEHNR and CDR2 FQNEAQ (reference sequence). V gave up 5 bases and J gave up 0 bases, with 17 bases separating them. This CDR3 is 16 amino acids long.